The next 25 T cell receptor beta chains were all read from a single sample in a study of T cells in Graves' hyperthyroidism and ophthalmopathy. The source material, RNA transcripts, was used to amplify TCR beta CDR3 regions. HTBI primers were the set used in a first-round RT-PCR of the TCR CDR3. TCRdb reprocessed the multiplex PCR reads with MiXCR, giving one entry per CDR3 protein. The data hold 340,000 or so distinct CDR3 sequences, with around 16% observed a single time. Material for sequencing was blood. The source of these receptors is a man under 40 with Graves' hyperthyroidism.

This clonotype was seen once. A read error is possible here, since a much larger clone lies one base away. This chain joins TRBV27 and TRBJ2-2, with D tentatively TRBD1 or TRBD2 (6 bases each). This CDR3 has 15 amino acids. CDR1 is MNHEY, CDR2 SMNVEV, per germline (reference sequence). CDR3 residues: CASSPNRVLTGGLFF. For the CDR3, the DNA is TGTGCCAGCAGTCCCAACAGGGTTCTCACCGGGGGGCTGTTTTTT.

In this sample, this clonotype turned up many times. This chain joins TRBV7-2 and TRBJ1-1; no firm D call. Trimming removed 2 bases at V and 7 bases at J, with 11 bases between. CDR3 length: 13 residues. CDR1 SGHTA and CDR2 FQGNSA come from the germline V gene. CDR3 in DNA: TGTGCCAGCAGCTTAAAGCGGGAAGGTGAAGCTTTCTTT. Translated: CASSLKREGEAFF. The complete variable domain, with remaining parts taken from reference TRBV7-2 and TRBJ1-1, reads GAGVSQSPSNKVTEKGKDVELRCDPISGHTALYWYRQSLGQGLEFLIYFQGNSAPDKSGLPSDRFSAERTGGSVSTLTIQRTQQEDSAVYLCASSLKREGEAFFGQGTRLTVV.

In its sample, this clonotype was seen a few times. The rearrangement uses TRBV7-9 and TRBJ2-7, with 8 bases aligning to TRBD2. The CDR3 runs to 16 residues. V shed 0 bases, J shed 3 bases, and the junction held 7 bases outside the gene matches. Germline V gene data show CDR1 as SEHNR and CDR2 as FQNEAQ (reference sequence). This CDR3 reads CASSLAPGTSGYEQYF. The CDR3 bases are TGTGCCAGCAGCTTAGCCCCGGGAACTAGCGGCTACGAGCAGTACTTC. Looking up the rest from reference TRBV7-9 and TRBJ2-7 gives the full variable domain: DTGVSQNPRHKITKRGQNVTFRCDPISEHNRLYWYRQTLGQGPEFLTYFQNEAQLEKSRLLSDRFSAERPKGSFSTLEIQRTEQGDSAMYLCASSLAPGTSGYEQYFGPGTRLTVT.

This clonotype was seen repeatedly, ten times or more. The J gene is TRBJ2-1, the V gene TRBV6-1; 9 nucleotides match TRBD2. CDR3 size: 21 residues. Germline assignment: CDR1 MNHNS and CDR2 SASEGT. With V trimmed by 10 bases and J by 1 base, 26 bases remained unmatched. The CDR3 region has the DNA TGTGCCACCGATCTATGGGGGGACCCTGGCGGGAGGGCCTTATCCTACAATGAGCAGTTCTTC. The encoded protein is CATDLWGDPGGRALSYNEQFF.

This clonotype occurred many times. This chain uses TRBV2 with TRBJ2-7, with a weak D call TRBD1 (6 bases). V dropped 3 bases and J dropped 6 bases, with 12 bases sitting between them. This CDR3 contains 13 residues. Germline V gene data show CDR1 as SNHLY and CDR2 as FYNNEI. In DNA form, the CDR3 reads TGTGCCAGCAGTGAGGATCGAGGGGGCGAGCAGTACTTC. Translating it yields CASSEDRGGEQYF.

In its sample, this clonotype was seen many times. The chain recombines TRBV2 with TRBJ2-5; 10 bases map to TRBD1. V shed 4 bases and J 5 bases; nucleotides not matched to a gene: 4. Germline CDR1 reads SNHLY; CDR2 reads FYNNEI. This CDR3 is built from 14 residues. CDR3 in DNA: TGTGCCAGCAGTGTGACAGGGGGCGGGGAGACCCAGTACTTC. Amino acid sequence: CASSVTGGGETQYF.

The V and J genes are TRBV2 and TRBJ1-5, with D perhaps matching TRBD1 (5 bases). This CDR3 contains 16 residues. The V and J ends lost 6 bases and 3 bases respectively, with 18 bases between them. The germline CDR1 and CDR2 sequences are SNHLY and FYNNEI. The DNA of the CDR3 is TGTGCCAGCAGGATGGGGATACAGGCGATCAATCAGCCCCAGCATTTT. This sequence encodes CASRMGIQAINQPQHF.

The chain joins TRBV11-2 to TRBJ2-7, with TRBD2 matching over 10 bases. Germline V CDR1 and CDR2: SGHAT, FQNNGV. The ends lost 5 bases at V and 3 bases at J; junction bases unmatched: 16. The CDR3 has 18 residues. The CDR3 bases are TGTGCCAGCAGCCCGATCAGACGGAAGCGGGAGGGGGGCTACGAGCAGTACTTC. Its translation: CASSPIRRKREGGYEQYF.

V and J are TRBV7-8 and TRBJ1-2; D is unresolved. In germline, CDR1 is SGHVS, CDR2 FQNEAQ. The CDR3 extends over 13 amino acids. V was pared by 5 bases and J by 8 bases, with 15 bases between. The CDR3 sequence: CASSNGLTEGYTF. The DNA for the CDR3 is TGTGCCAGCAGCAATGGACTGACCGAGGGCTACACCTTC.

There are a few counts of this clonotype. This sequence joins TRBV6-5 and TRBJ1-1; maybe TRBD1 (5 bases). This CDR3 comprises 15 residues. V shed 0 bases and J shed 1 base, with 9 bases lying between them. Germline V gene lookup returns CDR1 MNHEY and CDR2 SVGAGI. CDR3 sequence (DNA): TGTGCCAGCAGTTACTCGATCGGGGGGAACACTGAAGCTTTCTTT. Residues: CASSYSIGGNTEAFF.

The sample holds a few counts of this clonotype. The chain uses TRBV7-8 and TRBJ2-5; no definite D call. CDR1 and CDR2 (germline): SGHVS, FQNEAQ. Trimming took off 6 bases at V and 5 bases at J, with 16 bases between the two ends. CDR3 length: 14 amino acids. CDR3 in amino acids: CASRKSPGPETQYF. For the CDR3, the DNA is TGTGCCAGCAGAAAGTCCCCCGGGCCGGAGACCCAGTACTTC.

This chain connects TRBV12-3 or TRBV12-4 to TRBJ2-1; D call uncertain. The V end was cut by 2 bases, the J end by 7 bases, with 9 bases between. This CDR3 has 13 residues. The CDR3 nucleotides are TGTGCCAGCAGTTTATACGGGCTGAATGAGCAGTTCTTC. Protein sequence: CASSLYGLNEQFF.

This chain joins TRBV20-1 and TRBJ1-6, with TRBD1 matching over 8 bases. Looked up from germline, CDR1 is DFQATT and CDR2 is SNEGSKA (reference sequence). CDR3 length: 13 residues. Trimming removed 6 bases from V and 9 bases from J; junction bases left unmatched: 7. The CDR3 loop reads CSAPRGPGSPLHF. The CDR3 nucleotides are TGCAGTGCCCCCAGGGGGCCAGGTTCACCCCTCCACTTT.

The chain has TRBV7-6 and TRBJ2-1, with D unclear. Germline V gene sequence: CDR1 SGHVS, CDR2 FNYEAQ. CDR3 length: 15 amino acids. V was shortened by 7 bases and J by 2 bases, with 15 bases between the two germline ends. The CDR3 is CASMLQPGAYNEQFF. The CDR3 region has the DNA TGTGCCAGCATGCTCCAACCAGGAGCCTACAATGAGCAGTTCTTC.

This clonotype was counted many times. The chain carries TRBV11-1 and TRBJ2-1, with D possibly matching TRBD1 (6 bases). V was trimmed by 2 bases and J by 5 bases, leaving 16 bases between them. Germline CDR1 reads SGHAT; CDR2 reads FQDESV (reference sequence). The CDR3 is 16 residues long. This CDR3 reads CASSLTRRGSDNEQFF. Here the CDR3 DNA reads TGTGCCAGCAGCTTAACTCGTAGGGGGTCGGACAATGAGCAGTTCTTC.

This clonotype has at least ten counts. The CDR3 DNA is TGTGCCATCAGCTCGGGACTAGCGGGGGGAGATACGCAGTATTTT. Encoded protein: CAISSGLAGGDTQYF. The chain couples TRBV10-3 to TRBJ2-3, with 15 bases identical to TRBD2. V was pared by 6 bases and J by 5 bases, with 3 bases of the junction left unmatched. Per the germline V gene, CDR1 is ENHRY and CDR2 is SYGVKD. The CDR3 loop spans 15 amino acids.

This clonotype was detected only a few times. V and J are TRBV24-1 and TRBJ2-5, with TRBD1 matching 7 bases. The V gene's germline CDR1 is KGHDR and CDR2 SFDVKD. This CDR3 is built from 16 residues. The V gene end was trimmed by 4 bases and the J gene end by 5 bases; junction bases not matched to a gene: 12. The CDR3 DNA reads TGTGCCACCAGTGACTCCACCTCCGGCAGGGGGGAGACCCAGTACTTC. Amino acids: CATSDSTSGRGETQYF.

In its sample, this clonotype was seen many times. The V gene is TRBV11-3, the J gene TRBJ2-5, with a weak D call TRBD2 (6 bases). The V end lost 3 bases, the J end lost 5 bases, and 13 bases lay between the germline ends. Germline CDR1 is SGHNT and CDR2 is YENEEA. The CDR3 is made up of 14 amino acids. CDR3 coding DNA: TGTGCCAGCAGCTTCCGGGACTCTGGGGAGACCCAGTACTTC. This gives the protein CASSFRDSGETQYF. The full variable domain, completed using reference TRBV11-3 and TRBJ2-5, is EAGVVQSPRYKIIEKKQPVAFWCNPISGHNTLYWYLQNLGQGPELLIRYENEEAVDDSQLPKDRFSAERLKGVDSTLKIQPAELGDSAVYLCASSFRDSGETQYFGPGTRLLVL.

This clonotype occurred many times. This chain links TRBV3-1 with TRBJ1-2; D is unclear. Germline CDR1 is LGHDT and CDR2 is YNNKEL (reference sequence). V was pared by 1 base and J by 6 bases, with 6 bases between. This CDR3 spans 12 amino acids. This CDR3 reads CASSQAPDGYTF. The CDR3 DNA reads as TGTGCCAGCAGCCAAGCTCCCGATGGCTACACCTTC.

This clonotype was detected ten times or more. CDR3 loop: CACITSGRGGNEQFF. CDR3 DNA sequence: TGTGCCTGCATAACTAGCGGGAGAGGCGGCAATGAGCAGTTCTTC. The V and J genes are TRBV30 and TRBJ2-1, with 11 bases that match TRBD2. CDR3 length: 15 amino acids. Germline V gene sequence: CDR1 GTSNPN, CDR2 SVGIG (reference sequence). Trimming at V came to 6 bases and at J to 6 bases, leaving 10 bases not matched to a gene. Full variable domain (remainder filled in from reference TRBV30 and TRBJ2-1): SQTIHQWPATLVQPVGSPLSLECTVEGTSNPNLYWYRQAAGRGLQLLFYSVGIGQISSEVPQNLSASRPQDRQFILSSKKLLLSDSGFYLCACITSGRGGNEQFFGPGTRLTVL.

The chain carries TRBV5-4 and TRBJ2-3; D is ambiguous. CDR1 SGHNT and CDR2 YYREEE come from the germline V gene (reference sequence). The V end was cut by 6 bases, the J end by 3 bases, with 11 bases between. The CDR3 spans 13 residues. CDR3 in amino acids: CASNGRETDTQYF. In DNA form, the CDR3 reads TGTGCCAGCAACGGAAGAGAGACAGATACGCAGTATTTT.

Details on this clonotype: A clone one base away is much larger, so this may be a read error. The gene calls are TRBV14 and TRBJ2-1; possibly TRBD1 for D (6 bases). Germline CDR1 reads SGHDN; CDR2 reads FVKESK. The CDR3 is 16 residues long. The CDR3 loop is CAGSHRTGTNYNEQFF. The DNA of the CDR3 is TGTGCCGGCAGCCATCGCACCGGGACAAACTACAATGAGCAGTTCTTC. The whole variable domain, filled in from reference TRBV14 and TRBJ2-1, reads EAGVTQFPSHSVIEKGQTVTLRCDPISGHDNLYWYRRVMGKEIKFLLHFVKESKQDESGMPNNRFLAERTGGTYSTLKVQPAELEDSGVYFCAGSHRTGTNYNEQFFGPGTRLTVL.

Many counts were recorded for this clonotype. The rearrangement uses TRBV3-1 and TRBJ2-3, with 7 bases identical to TRBD2. The CDR3 sequence is 15 residues long. The germline CDR1 and CDR2 sequences are LGHDT and YNNKEL (reference sequence). Unmatched junction bases numbered 4, after V lost 3 bases and J lost 1 base. In DNA, the CDR3 is TGTGCCAGCAGCCATCTAGCGGAGGGCACAGATACGCAGTATTTT. Translating it yields CASSHLAEGTDTQYF.

This clonotype has just a few counts. The chain joins TRBV5-8 to TRBJ1-5, with D possibly TRBD1 on 5 matching bases. V shed 4 bases and J shed 7 bases, with 18 bases lying between them. The germline CDR1 and CDR2 sequences are SGHTS and YDEGEE. The CDR3 totals 15 residues. The CDR3 region has the DNA TGTGCCAGCAGCCGCGGTGGGACCGGCGGGCAGCCCCAGCATTTT. It translates to CASSRGGTGGQPQHF.

The table lists this clonotype with many counts. The J gene is TRBJ1-2, the V gene TRBV6-1; no clear D. This CDR3 has 16 amino acids. The germline V and J ends were trimmed by 7 bases and 6 bases, with 24 bases remaining between them. Germline V lookup: CDR1 MNHNS, CDR2 SASEGT. The CDR3 nucleotides read TGTGCCAGCATACCAGAGTTCAGACGACCCAGAGATGGCTACACCTTC. Residues: CASIPEFRRPRDGYTF.